This TCR beta chain appears in the sequencing data of a study of cytomegalovirus exposure and HLA in healthy donors. About the research overall: The 120 validation repertoires matched the roughly 700 first-cohort repertoires in platform, a later analysis reported.

Sequenced by immunoSEQ multiplex PCR; TCRdb stores in-frame clones only, minus some. Among about 250,000 clones, about 90% were seen once, and the ten largest hold around 12%. The CDR3 has 14 residues. V shed 4 bases and J 2 bases; nucleotides not matched to a gene: 1. Germline loops: CDR1 SGHNT, CDR2 YYREEE (reference sequence). This clone was seen a few times. Its antigen remains unidentified. The study, taken as a whole, reports: There were some public TCRs occurring in many donors, but most TCR sequences were rare. Reports indicated that the classifier achieved high specificity and sensitivity in diagnosing cytomegalovirus status. According to the study, roughly 160 TCR beta chains were cytomegalovirus-associated.

Specimen: PBMCs. The TCR sequence derives from a man between 18 and 35 years old in good health and CMV-seropositive. V is TRBV5-4 and J is TRBJ1-2; TRBD1 matches at 11 bases. This chain's CDR3 is CASSRDRGNYGYTF. The CDR3 DNA is TGTGCCAGCAGCCGGGACAGGGGGAACTATGGCTACACCTTC. Full variable domain (remainder filled in from reference TRBV5-4 and TRBJ1-2): ETGVTQSPTHLIKTRGQQVTLRCSSQSGHNTVSWYQQALGQGPQFIFQYYREEENGRGNFPPRFSGLQFPNYSSELNVNALELDDSALYLCASSRDRGNYGYTFGSGTRLTVV.